These T cell receptor beta chains were read from a single sample in a study of blood T cell repertoires in COVID-19. Produced via immunoSEQ multiplex PCR; TCRdb's table is partial and in-frame only. The sample lists some 240,000 clones; approximately 86% were seen once. Sequencing input: PBMCs or T cells enriched from blood (not recorded which). The receptors here all came from a middle-aged woman with acute COVID-19. The conserved cysteine and the conserved F or W are not part of the CDR3 here. Size tells how often a clone was seen (once, few, many) or the class of an expanded clone, and some rows leave it out.

j_gene | abundance | v_gene | CDR3aa
TRBJ1-1 | - | TRBV7-9 | ASSETGKANTEAF
TRBJ2-2 | few | TRBV10-1 | ASSLDRADTGELF
TRBJ2-1 | - | TRBV11-3 | ASSLGQGYNEQF
TRBJ1-1 | - | TRBV4-1 | ASSQRTGASTEAF
TRBJ2-7 | - | TRBV5-1 | ASSLGLAGGYEQY
TRBJ2-7 | once | TRBV18 | ASSPTDSLYEQY
TRBJ2-5 | - | TRBV24-1 | ATSEVGWRGETQY
TRBJ1-5 | once | TRBV2 | ASRSGISNQPQH
TRBJ2-1 | - | TRBV12-3/TRBV12-4 | ASSLDPGQGQF
TRBJ2-2 | - | TRBV7-3 | ASSSDNSINTGELF
TRBJ2-7 | - | TRBV27 | ASSFGQVSYEQY
TRBJ2-2 | - | TRBV5-4 | ASSLKRTSGKDGELF
TRBJ2-1 | once | TRBV5-1 | ASNLGSIPHNEQF
TRBJ2-1 | - | TRBV19 | ASSIRTGWDEQF
TRBJ2-1 | - | TRBV30 | AWRASLTGDNEQF
TRBJ2-3 | - | TRBV18 | ASSPPGLAGGFTDTQY
TRBJ1-1 | few | TRBV11-3 | ASSSRGGKNTEAF
TRBJ2-1 | - | TRBV14 | ASSRRTGGYNEQF
TRBJ1-4 | once | TRBV24-1 | ATSGQGGEKLF
TRBJ2-7 | - | TRBV11-3 | ASSLVLGGYYEQY
TRBJ2-2 | - | TRBV24-1 | ATSDFAQGSTGELF
TRBJ2-1 | - | TRBV5-1 | ASSLGYGVSNEQF
TRBJ1-2 | - | TRBV9 | ASSAAGRSNGYT
TRBJ1-1 | - | TRBV24-1 | ATSDSRWTEAF
TRBJ2-7 | - | TRBV7-2 | ASSFQGFYEQY
TRBJ2-5 | - | TRBV19 | ASTGYEETQY
TRBJ2-7 | - | TRBV5-6 | ASSHSGQVTYEQY
TRBJ1-2 | - | TRBV9 | ASSVNPGEAGYT
TRBJ1-1 | few | TRBV12-3/TRBV12-4 | ASTLDRATEAF
TRBJ2-2 | - | TRBV9 | ASSVELGGGPRELF
TRBJ1-2 | - | TRBV7-3 | ASSQPGRAGYT
TRBJ1-6 | - | TRBV6-1 | ASSGVAYSPLH
TRBJ2-7 | - | TRBV11-3 | ASSLRGRSNYEQY
TRBJ2-7 | - | TRBV5-1 | ASSGAGTGGSSEQY
TRBJ2-3 | - | TRBV6-2/TRBV6-3 | ASSIASGNTQY
TRBJ1-2 | - | TRBV7-9 | ASSFDRVDGYT
TRBJ2-3 | few | TRBV7-7 | ASSLGLAGADTQY
TRBJ2-1 | - | TRBV18 | ASSLASGSIFDEQF
TRBJ1-1 | - | TRBV11-3 | ASSLLGVPEAF
TRBJ1-6 | - | TRBV6-5 | ASSLGRSNSPLH
TRBJ2-3 | once | TRBV3-1/TRBV3-2 | ASSQGVQPEY
TRBJ2-1 | - | TRBV15 | ATSTGDSPYNEQF
TRBJ1-2 | - | TRBV29-1 | SVPKQGSYGYT
TRBJ2-7 | - | TRBV19 | ASSASVLVAGSSYEQY
TRBJ2-2 | - | TRBV6-1 | ASSALAGEWTGELF
TRBJ2-1 | - | TRBV15 | ATREGGKPNEQF
TRBJ2-1 | - | TRBV11-2 | ASSLRPSGNSYNEQF
TRBJ2-2 | - | TRBV3-1/TRBV3-2 | ASSQSPTGELF
TRBJ2-7 | - | TRBV20-1 | SAGESEQY
TRBJ2-7 | - | TRBV7-2 | ASSVLTSYEQY
TRBJ2-7 | - | TRBV5-4 | ASSRDRRYEQY
TRBJ2-3 | - | TRBV9 | ASSPGQGSNTQY
TRBJ1-3 | - | TRBV29-1 | SVGTGGPGNTIY
TRBJ2-1 | - | TRBV24-1 | ATSDATSRQF
TRBJ2-1 | - | TRBV5-1 | ASSLGREGQGEQF